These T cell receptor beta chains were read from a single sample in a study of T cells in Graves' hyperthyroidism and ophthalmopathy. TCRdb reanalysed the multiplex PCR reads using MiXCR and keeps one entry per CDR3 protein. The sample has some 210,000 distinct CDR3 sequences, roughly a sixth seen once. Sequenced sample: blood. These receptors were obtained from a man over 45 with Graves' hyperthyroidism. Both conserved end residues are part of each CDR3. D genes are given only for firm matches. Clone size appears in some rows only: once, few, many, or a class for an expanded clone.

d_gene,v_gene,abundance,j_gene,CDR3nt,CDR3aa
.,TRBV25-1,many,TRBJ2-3,TGTGCCAGCACCGCGGGAGATACGCAGTATTTT,CASTAGDTQYF
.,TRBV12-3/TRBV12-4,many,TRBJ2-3,TGTGCCAGCCAGGAGCTACCTGGGAATACGCAGTATTTT,CASQELPGNTQYF
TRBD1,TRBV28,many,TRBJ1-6,TGTGCCAGCAGGTCCGGGACAGTTAATTCACCCCTCCACTTT,CASRSGTVNSPLHF
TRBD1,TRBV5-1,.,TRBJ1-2,TGCGCCAGCAGCCCCGGACAGGGGGCGAGCTATGGCTACACCTTC,CASSPGQGASYGYTF
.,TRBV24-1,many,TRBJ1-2,TGTGCCACCAGCCGGGACGGACGCTATGGCTACACCTTC,CATSRDGRYGYTF
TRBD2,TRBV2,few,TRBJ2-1,TGTGCCAGCAAGGTTCTAGCGGGAGTTGTGGAGCAGTTCTTC,CASKVLAGVVEQFF
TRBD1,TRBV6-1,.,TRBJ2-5,TGTGCCAGCAGTGAGACAGGGAAAGAGACCCAGTACTTC,CASSETGKETQYF
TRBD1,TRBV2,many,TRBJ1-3,TGTGCCAGCAGTGTTGAGGGGGCATCTGGAAACACCATATATTTT,CASSVEGASGNTIYF
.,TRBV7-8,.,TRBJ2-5,TGTGCCAGCCGCTCCCATGTGAGTTGGGAGACCCAGTACTTC,CASRSHVSWETQYF
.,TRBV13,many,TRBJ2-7,TGTGCCAGCAGCTTGAGGAGACGCGCCCTGGGGGAGCAGTACTTC,CASSLRRRALGEQYF
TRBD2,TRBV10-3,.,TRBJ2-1,TGTGCCATTTCTGGACTAGTCTTTGAGCAGTTCTTC,CAISGLVFEQFF
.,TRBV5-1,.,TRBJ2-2,TGCGCCAGCAGCCCCACCTCCGGGGCCGGGGAGCTGTTTTTT,CASSPTSGAGELFF
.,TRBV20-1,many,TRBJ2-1,TGCAGTGCCCCGTCCCGCCGCGGTGAGCAGTTCTTC,CSAPSRRGEQFF
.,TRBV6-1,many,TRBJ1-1,TGTGCCAGCAGCTACGTGACAGGTCGTAACACTGAAGCTTTCTTT,CASSYVTGRNTEAFF
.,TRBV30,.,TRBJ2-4,TGTGCCTGGGCCGATAAATTCCCCAGCATTCAGTACTTC,CAWADKFPSIQYF
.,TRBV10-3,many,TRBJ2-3,TGTGCCATCAGTGACAGGGCAGATACGCAGTATTTT,CAISDRADTQYF
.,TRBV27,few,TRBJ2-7,TGTGCCAGCACCCTAGGCCCCACAGGGCCATCCTCCTACGAGCAGTACTTC,CASTLGPTGPSSYEQYF
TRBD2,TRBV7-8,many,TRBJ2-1,TGTGCCAGCAGCCCCCTAAGGTATCCTACTAGCGGGAGGTCTTCGTCCTACAATGAGCAGTTCTTC,CASSPLRYPTSGRSSSYNEQFF
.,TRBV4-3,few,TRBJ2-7,TGCGCCAGCAGCCAAGTGGCGCAATCCGGGACGGCTTCCTACGAGCAGTACTTC,CASSQVAQSGTASYEQYF
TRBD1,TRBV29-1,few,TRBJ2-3,TGCAGCGTGGAAGACAGGGGGCGGACAGATACGCAGTATTTT,CSVEDRGRTDTQYF
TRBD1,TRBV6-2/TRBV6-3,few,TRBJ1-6,TGTGCCAGCAGTTCGGGACAGGGTAATTCACCCCTCCACTTT,CASSSGQGNSPLHF
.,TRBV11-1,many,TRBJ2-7,TGTGCCAGCAGCTCCCAATCTAGCGTCTCCTACGAGCAGTACTTC,CASSSQSSVSYEQYF
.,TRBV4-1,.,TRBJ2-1,TGCGCCAGCAGCCAACAGCCATACAATGAGCAGTTCTTC,CASSQQPYNEQFF
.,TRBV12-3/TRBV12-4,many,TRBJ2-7,TGTGCCAGCAGTTTGTGGGCCGGCTTGACGCAGTACTTC,CASSLWAGLTQYF
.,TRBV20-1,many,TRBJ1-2,TGCAGTGCTAGAAATCATAACTATGGCTACACCTTC,CSARNHNYGYTF
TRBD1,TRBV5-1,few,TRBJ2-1,TGCGCCAGCAACTTGATGGCCGGGACAGGGCACAATGAGCAGTTCTTC,CASNLMAGTGHNEQFF
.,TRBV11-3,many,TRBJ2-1,TGTGCCAGCAGCCCGGAGGAGGGGCGATCGGACAATGAGCAGTTCTTC,CASSPEEGRSDNEQFF
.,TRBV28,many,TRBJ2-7,TGTGCCAGCAACCCCTGGGACTCCACCTACGAGCAGTACTTC,CASNPWDSTYEQYF